Each of the 19 T cell receptor beta chains below was sequenced from the same sample in a study of blood T cells in healthy people across ages. A second PCR of 7 to 11 cycles used a sample-barcoded 5' primer and a J-beta primer mix. TCRdb analysed the 5' RACE reads with MiXCR anew, one entry per CDR3 protein. Here the sample spans about 780,000 distinct CDR3 sequences, 35% to 50% being singletons. The material sequenced was blood. These receptors all stem from a man at least 80 years old in good health.

This clonotype was picked up a small number of times. The chain links TRBV5-1 to TRBJ2-1, with TRBD2 matching 7 bases. J gave up 0 bases and V 2 bases, and 14 bases lay outside the gene matches. Per germline, CDR1 SGHRS and CDR2 YFSETQ. The CDR3 is 19 residues long. CDR3 coding DNA: TGCGCCAGCAGCTTTCCGGCTAGCGGCGAACTAAGCTCCTACAATGAGCAGTTCTTC. Translation: CASSFPASGELSSYNEQFF. The variable domain in full, completed from reference TRBV5-1 and TRBJ2-1, reads KAGVTQTPRYLIKTRGQQVTLSCSPISGHRSVSWYQQTPGQGLQFLFEYFSETQRNKGNFPGRFSGRQFSNSRSEMNVSTLELGDSALYLCASSFPASGELSSYNEQFFGPGTRLTVL.

This clonotype was found a few times. The chain carries TRBV12-3 or TRBV12-4 and TRBJ2-7; perhaps TRBD2 as D (5 bases). The CDR3 is 12 amino acids. V lost 3 bases to trimming and J lost 6 bases, with 9 bases between them. CDR3 region: CASSFPRGEQYF. In DNA, the CDR3 is TGTGCCAGCAGTTTTCCCCGGGGCGAGCAGTACTTC.

In DNA, the CDR3 is TGTGCCAGCAGCTCAACCGGGACGCTGCCCGGTACGCAGTATTTT. Translated, it gives CASSSTGTLPGTQYF. This chain links TRBV7-2 with TRBJ2-3; D may be TRBD1 or TRBD2 (5 bases each). CDR1 and CDR2 from the germline V gene are SGHTA and FQGNSA. Trimming shortened V by 4 bases and J by 8 bases, and 19 bases separated the two germline ends. The CDR3 totals 15 residues.

This clonotype has only a few counts. V gene TRBV7-2 combines with J gene TRBJ2-6; 9 positions match TRBD1. The V and J ends lost 5 bases and 4 bases, in that order; junction bases with no gene match: 6. The CDR3 sequence is 16 residues long. Germline values: CDR1 SGHTA, CDR2 FQGNSA. This CDR3 is CASSKGQGYGANVLTF. CDR3 bases: TGTGCCAGCAGCAAGGGACAGGGATACGGGGCCAACGTCCTGACTTTC.

The J gene is TRBJ2-3, the V gene TRBV7-9, with D maybe TRBD1 (6 bases). V lost 5 bases to trimming and J lost 2 bases, with 17 bases between them. Germline CDR1 SEHNR, CDR2 FQNEAQ (reference sequence). This CDR3 has 16 amino acids. The CDR3 loop is CASSRTVQGITDTQYF. The CDR3 DNA follows: TGTGCCAGCAGCCGTACAGTGCAGGGGATCACAGATACGCAGTATTTT.

This chain connects TRBV29-1 to TRBJ2-3; D ambiguous. Germline CDR1 reads SQVTM; CDR2 reads ANQGSEA. V lost 4 bases, J lost 1 base, and 9 bases lay in between. The CDR3 runs to 13 residues. The CDR3: CSVVSPGTDTQYF. In DNA form, the CDR3 reads TGCAGCGTTGTAAGCCCAGGCACAGATACGCAGTATTTT.

V and J are TRBV10-3 and TRBJ2-7; 13 nucleotides match TRBD2. This CDR3 comprises 17 residues. The trim removed 7 bases at V and 0 bases at J, leaving 9 bases unmatched. The germline gives CDR1 ENHRY, CDR2 SYGVKD. The CDR3 reads CAITTTSGGLHSYEQYF. The CDR3 DNA reads as TGTGCCATCACGACGACTAGCGGGGGGCTTCACTCCTACGAGCAGTACTTC.

This clonotype was counted between two and nine times. The rearrangement uses TRBV12-3 or TRBV12-4 and TRBJ2-2; 13 bases map to TRBD2. V dropped 6 bases and J dropped 6; count of bases not matched to a gene: 10. The CDR3 is 17 amino acids. Here the CDR3 DNA reads TGTGCCAGCAGAAAAGGACTAGCGGGAGCCCGGCCCGGGGAGCTGTTTTTT. Its protein product is CASRKGLAGARPGELFF.

The table lists this clonotype with a few counts. V is TRBV28 and J is TRBJ2-7; D unclear. The CDR3 is made up of 14 amino acids. V shed 3 bases and J shed 3 bases, with 12 bases lying between them. Germline V gene sequence: CDR1 MDHEN, CDR2 SYDVKM. Written as DNA, the CDR3 is TGTGCCAGCAGTTTCGCAGGCGGAGTCTACGAGCAGTACTTC. It encodes CASSFAGGVYEQYF.

This sequence joins TRBV30 and TRBJ1-6; 9 bases align to TRBD1. Germline CDR1 and CDR2: GTSNPN and SVGIG (reference sequence). The CDR3 length is 15 residues. V shed 0 bases and J 9 bases; nucleotides not matched to a gene: 6. CDR3 sequence (DNA): TGTGCCTGGAGTGTGGAGACAGGGGGACGTTCACCCCTCCACTTT. It encodes CAWSVETGGRSPLHF.

The chain uses TRBV20-1 and TRBJ2-7, with 11 bases identical to TRBD2. V gave up 3 bases and J gave up 2 bases; unmatched junction bases: 9. In germline, CDR1 is DFQATT, CDR2 SNEGSKA (reference sequence). There are 16 residues in the CDR3. This CDR3 is CSARDIAGGPPYEQYF. The CDR3 DNA sequence: TGCAGTGCTAGGGATATAGCGGGAGGGCCCCCCTACGAGCAGTACTTC.

Comments on this clonotype: An end of the junction does not agree with germline; a read error may underlie this. The rearrangement links TRBV6-6 to TRBJ2-5, with 12 bases matching TRBD2. Germline loops: CDR1 MNHNY, CDR2 SVGAGI (reference sequence). The CDR3 has 14 residues. The CDR3 loop is CAISLGLAGGEQYF. CDR3 nucleotide sequence: TGTGCCATCAGTCTGGGACTAGCGGGTGGTGAGCAGTACTTC.

This rearrangement joins TRBV5-1 to TRBJ1-2; 9 bases are a match to TRBD1. The CDR3 sequence is 15 residues long. Germline V gene sequence: CDR1 SGHRS, CDR2 YFSETQ. The trim removed 4 bases at V and 5 bases at J, leaving 9 bases unmatched. The CDR3, as DNA: TGCGCCAGCAGCCTTGGGACAGGGACTTTGTATGGCTACACCTTC. Its protein is CASSLGTGTLYGYTF.

The rearrangement links TRBV28 to TRBJ1-2; TRBD1 matches 9 bases. Germline CDR1 reads MDHEN; CDR2 reads SYDVKM. Trimming removed 2 bases from V and 4 bases from J; junction bases left unmatched: 8. The CDR3 totals 16 residues. The CDR3 sequence is CASSLTGGEYFYGYTF. CDR3 nucleotide sequence: TGTGCCAGCAGTTTAACAGGGGGCGAGTATTTCTATGGCTACACCTTC.

This clonotype was observed a handful of times. CDR3 in DNA: TGCAGCGTTGAGGGGGGTTCCTACAATGAGCAGTTCTTC. Its protein is CSVEGGSYNEQFF. The J gene is TRBJ2-1, the V gene TRBV29-1, with D perhaps TRBD2 (6 bases). The CDR3 covers 13 residues. Trimming removed 3 bases at V and 1 base at J, with 7 bases between. Germline-derived CDR1 and CDR2 are SQVTM and ANQGSEA.

This chain links TRBV5-1 with TRBJ1-5, with 8 nucleotides matching TRBD1. V shed 0 bases and J 3 bases; nucleotides not matched to a gene: 2. This CDR3 has 15 residues. Germline V gene lookup returns CDR1 SGHRS and CDR2 YFSETQ. The CDR3 sequence is CASSLAGGPNQPQHF. DNA of the CDR3: TGCGCCAGCAGCTTGGCAGGGGGCCCCAATCAGCCCCAGCATTTT. Using reference TRBV5-1 and TRBJ1-5 for the parts outside the CDR3, the full variable domain is KAGVTQTPRYLIKTRGQQVTLSCSPISGHRSVSWYQQTPGQGLQFLFEYFSETQRNKGNFPGRFSGRQFSNSRSEMNVSTLELGDSALYLCASSLAGGPNQPQHFGDGTRLSIL.

This clonotype was detected a few times. The genes are TRBV20-1 and TRBJ2-1; D is ambiguous. Trimming shortened V by 1 base and J by 5 bases, and 9 bases separated the two germline ends. This CDR3 spans 13 amino acids. The germline V gene encodes CDR1 DFQATT and CDR2 SNEGSKA (reference sequence). The CDR3 here is CSARVPGDNEQFF. The CDR3, as DNA: TGCAGTGCTAGAGTGCCCGGCGACAATGAGCAGTTCTTC.

This rearrangement joins TRBV9 to TRBJ2-1; either TRBD1 or TRBD2 may supply D (6 bases each). CDR3 length: 17 amino acids. V shed 4 bases and J shed 7 bases, with 24 bases lying between them. CDR1 and CDR2 from the germline V gene are SGDLS and YYNGEE. The CDR3 coding sequence is TGTGCCAGCAGCAGAAACTGCGGGACTCAGGGGCGTAATGAGCAGTTCTTC. It encodes CASSRNCGTQGRNEQFF. Full variable domain (rest looked up from reference TRBV9 and TRBJ2-1): DSGVTQTPKHLITATGQRVTLRCSPRSGDLSVYWYQQSLDQGLQFLIQYYNGEERAKGNILERFSAQQFPDLHSELNLSSLELGDSALYFCASSRNCGTQGRNEQFFGPGTRLTVL.

The rearrangement uses TRBV7-2 and TRBJ2-2; 7 bases agree with TRBD1. The germline gives CDR1 SGHTA, CDR2 FQGNSA. V lost 4 bases, J lost 1 base, and 9 bases stayed unmatched. This CDR3 has 17 residues. CDR3 coding DNA: TGTGCCAGCAGCTCCTCCTCCGGGACAGTGAACACCGGGGAGCTGTTTTTT. This gives the protein CASSSSSGTVNTGELFF.